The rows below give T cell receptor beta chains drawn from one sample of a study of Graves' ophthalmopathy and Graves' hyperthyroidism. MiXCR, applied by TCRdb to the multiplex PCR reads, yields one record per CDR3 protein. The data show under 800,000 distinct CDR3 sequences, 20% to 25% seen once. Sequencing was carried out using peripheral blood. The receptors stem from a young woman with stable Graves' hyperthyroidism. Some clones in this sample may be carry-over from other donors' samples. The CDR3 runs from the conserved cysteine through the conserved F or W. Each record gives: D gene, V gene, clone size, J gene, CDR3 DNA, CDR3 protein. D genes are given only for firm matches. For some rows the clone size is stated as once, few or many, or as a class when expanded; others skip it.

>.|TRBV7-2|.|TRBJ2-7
TGTGCCAGCAGAACCGACGGCTACGAGCAGTACTTC
CASRTDGYEQYF
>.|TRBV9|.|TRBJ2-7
TGTGCCAGCAGCGTTAGGACATCCTCCCACGAGCAGTACTTC
CASSVRTSSHEQYF
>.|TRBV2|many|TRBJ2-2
TGTGCCAGCAAAGCAAGCCGGAGCACCGGGGAGCTGTTTTTT
CASKASRSTGELFF
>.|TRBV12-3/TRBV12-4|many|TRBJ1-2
TGTGCCAGCAGTTTTAGACAGCAAAACTATGGCTACACCTTC
CASSFRQQNYGYTF
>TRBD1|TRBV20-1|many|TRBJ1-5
TGCAGTGCTGTCCTAATTAGGGACAGGGTTGGTAGCAATCAGCCCCAGCATTTT
CSAVLIRDRVGSNQPQHF
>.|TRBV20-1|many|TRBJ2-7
TGCAGTGCGCCCCCGGGTGGGGGAGGAATCTACGAGCAGTACTTC
CSAPPGGGGIYEQYF
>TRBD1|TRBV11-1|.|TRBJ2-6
TGTGCCAGCAGCTTTCCGGGACAGAATTCTGGGGCCAACGTCCTGACTTTC
CASSFPGQNSGANVLTF
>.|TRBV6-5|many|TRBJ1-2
TGTGCCAGCAGACCCATCGCTAGGGATGGCTACACCTTC
CASRPIARDGYTF
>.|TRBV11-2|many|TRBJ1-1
TGTGCCAGCAGCTTAGAAAAGGGCCGATGGGACACTGAAGCTTTCTTT
CASSLEKGRWDTEAFF
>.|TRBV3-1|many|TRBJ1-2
TGTGCCAGCAGCCAAGCCTACAGCGTTAACTATGGCTACACCTTC
CASSQAYSVNYGYTF
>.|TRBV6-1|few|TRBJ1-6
TGTGCCAGCAACCAGAATTCACCCCTCCACTTT
CASNQNSPLHF
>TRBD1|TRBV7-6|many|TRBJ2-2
TGTGCCAGCAGCTTAGAAGGACAGGGGTTCACCGGGGAGCTGTTTTTT
CASSLEGQGFTGELFF
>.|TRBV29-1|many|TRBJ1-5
TGCAGCGTTGGAGAGGCAATGGGTCAGCCCCAGCATTTT
CSVGEAMGQPQHF
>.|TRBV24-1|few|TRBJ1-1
TGTGCCACCAGAAACGGCGGGCAGGGCGCTGAAGCTTTCTTT
CATRNGGQGAEAFF
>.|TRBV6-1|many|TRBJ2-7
TGTGCCAGCAGGGGGGGGACAGCAGGCGAGCAGTACTTC
CASRGGTAGEQYF
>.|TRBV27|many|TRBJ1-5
TGTGCCAGCAGTCCCACGGGGGGTGGTAGGCAGCCCCAGCATTTT
CASSPTGGGRQPQHF
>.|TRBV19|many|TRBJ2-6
TGTGCCAGTAGTACCGCAGGGGTAGGGGCCAACGTCCTGACTTTC
CASSTAGVGANVLTF
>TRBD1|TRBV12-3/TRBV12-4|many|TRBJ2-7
TGTGCCAGCAGTGTGACAGGGGGAATGGCCTACGAGCAGTACTTC
CASSVTGGMAYEQYF
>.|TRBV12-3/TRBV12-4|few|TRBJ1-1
TGTGCCAGCAGTTTCGGTCCGGTCGTTGAAGCTTTCTTT
CASSFGPVVEAFF
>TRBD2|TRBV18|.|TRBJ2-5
TGTGCCATCTCACGACTAGCGGGGGAGGAGACCCAGTACTTC
CAISRLAGEETQYF
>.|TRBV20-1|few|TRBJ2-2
TGCAGTGCTTGGCGGGACATGAACACCGGGGAGCTGTTTTTT
CSAWRDMNTGELFF
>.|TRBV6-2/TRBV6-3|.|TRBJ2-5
TGTGCCAGCAGTTACGAGAAAACGGGGGAGACCCAGTACTTC
CASSYEKTGETQYF
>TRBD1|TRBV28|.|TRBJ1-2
TGTGCCAGCAGCGTGACAGGGACTCCGTATGGCTACACCTTC
CASSVTGTPYGYTF
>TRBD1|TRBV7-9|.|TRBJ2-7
TGTGCCAGCAGTTCTGGGGACAGGGCCCGAGAGCAGTACTTC
CASSSGDRAREQYF
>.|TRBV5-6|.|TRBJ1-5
TGTTCCAGCAGCTCCTTTTCCGTCTATCAGCCCCAGCATTTT
CSSSSFSVYQPQHF
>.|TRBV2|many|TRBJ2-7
TGTGCCAGCAGCGAGGCGCGTAGCTCCTACGAGCAGTACTTC
CASSEARSSYEQYF
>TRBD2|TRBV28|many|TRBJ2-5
TGTGCCAGCAGTCCCCTAGCGGGAGGGCCTTGGGAGACCCAGTACTTC
CASSPLAGGPWETQYF
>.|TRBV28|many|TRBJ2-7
TGTGCCAGCAGCCCAACCCCCCTTTACGAGCAGTACTTC
CASSPTPLYEQYF
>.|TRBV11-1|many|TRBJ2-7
TGTGCCAGCAGCCAGCCCGGACAGAACTACGAGCAGTACTTC
CASSQPGQNYEQYF
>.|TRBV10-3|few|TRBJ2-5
TGTGCCCCCCCAGGGCTCCAAGAGACCCAGTACTTC
CAPPGLQETQYF
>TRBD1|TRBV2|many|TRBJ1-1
TGTGCCAGCAACGGACAGGGGGGAGACACTGAAGCTTTCTTT
CASNGQGGDTEAFF
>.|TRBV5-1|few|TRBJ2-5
TGCGCCAGCAGACCCGGGACACATCAAGAGACCCAGTACTTC
CASRPGTHQETQYF
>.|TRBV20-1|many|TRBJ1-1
TGCAGTGTATCCCGGAACACTGAAGCTTTCTTT
CSVSRNTEAFF
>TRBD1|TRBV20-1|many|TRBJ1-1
TGCAGTGCCCGCCCCGGGACAGTGAACACTGAAGCTTTCTTT
CSARPGTVNTEAFF
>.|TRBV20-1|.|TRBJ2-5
TGCAGTGCTAGATCCGCGGCGTACCAAGAGACCCAGTACTTC
CSARSAAYQETQYF
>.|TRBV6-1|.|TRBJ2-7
TGTGCCAGCAGTGAAGCCCAGGGTCTGTCCGAGCAGTACTTC
CASSEAQGLSEQYF
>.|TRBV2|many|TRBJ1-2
TGTGCCAGCAGTTTTCAAGAAGGTGGGGACTATGGCTACACCTTC
CASSFQEGGDYGYTF
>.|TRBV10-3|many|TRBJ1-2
TGTGCCATCAGTGGAGAGAACTATGGCTACACCTTC
CAISGENYGYTF
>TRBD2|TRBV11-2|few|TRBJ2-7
TGTGCCAGCAGCTTAGTAGCGGGAGGGATGTCCTACGAGCAGTACTTC
CASSLVAGGMSYEQYF
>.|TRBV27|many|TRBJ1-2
TGTGCCAGCAGTTTATGGAGAGAGGGGCGAACATGGGGTGGCTACACCTTC
CASSLWREGRTWGGYTF
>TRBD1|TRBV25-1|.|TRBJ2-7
TGTGCCAGCAGTGGGATGAAGGGACAGTTGACCTACGAGCAGTACTTC
CASSGMKGQLTYEQYF
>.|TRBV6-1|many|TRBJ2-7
TGTGCCAGCAGTGAAGCGCTGACGGCTACCTACGAGCAGTACTTC
CASSEALTATYEQYF
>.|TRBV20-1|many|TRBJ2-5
TGCAGTGCTACCGGGAACCAAGAGACCCAGTACTTC
CSATGNQETQYF
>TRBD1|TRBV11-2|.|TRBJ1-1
TGTGCCAGCAGCTTTGTTCCTTCAGGGGGACCGAACACTGAAGCTTTCTTT
CASSFVPSGGPNTEAFF
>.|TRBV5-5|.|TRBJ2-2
TGTGCCAGCAGCCCCCCAGGAGATTTGGAGCTGTTTTTT
CASSPPGDLELFF
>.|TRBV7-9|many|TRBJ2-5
TGTGCCAGCAGCATGAACAGGAACCAAGAGACCCAGTACTTC
CASSMNRNQETQYF
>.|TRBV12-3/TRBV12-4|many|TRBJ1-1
TGTGCCAGCAGTTTAGTGGGGCGGTCTGAAGCTTTCTTT
CASSLVGRSEAFF
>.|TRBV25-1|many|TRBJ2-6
TGTGCCAGCAGTGATCGACCCGGGTCAGGGGCTGGGGCCAACGTCCTGACTTTC
CASSDRPGSGAGANVLTF
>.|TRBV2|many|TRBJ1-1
TGTGCCAGCATACGCCTGACTGAAGCTTTCTTT
CASIRLTEAFF
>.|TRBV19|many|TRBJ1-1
TGTGCCAGTAGTACCCGACAGAGAAATATGAACACTGAAGCTTTCTTT
CASSTRQRNMNTEAFF
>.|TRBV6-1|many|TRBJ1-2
TGTGCCAGCAGCACCTTCGAGCAGGATGGCTACACCTTC
CASSTFEQDGYTF
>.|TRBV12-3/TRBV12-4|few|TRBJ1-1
TGTGCCAGCAGACTTTATCCCTCAGGGGATCACACTGAAGCTTTCTTT
CASRLYPSGDHTEAFF